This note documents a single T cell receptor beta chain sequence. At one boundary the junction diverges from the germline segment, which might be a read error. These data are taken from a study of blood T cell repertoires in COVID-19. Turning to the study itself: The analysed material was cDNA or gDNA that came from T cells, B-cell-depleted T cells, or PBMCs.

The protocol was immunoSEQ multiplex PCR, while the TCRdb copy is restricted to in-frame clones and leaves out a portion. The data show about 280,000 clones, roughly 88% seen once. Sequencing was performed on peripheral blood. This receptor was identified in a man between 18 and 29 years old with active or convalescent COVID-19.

The CDR3 sequence: CGSPSGAGANVLTF. The CDR3 DNA follows: TGTGGCAGCCCCTCGGGAGCCGGGGCCAACGTCCTGACTTTC. The chain recombines TRBV2 with TRBJ2-6, with D tentatively TRBD2 (6 bases). The CDR3 contains 14 residues. Per the germline V gene, CDR1 is SNHLY and CDR2 is FYNNEI. Variable domain in full (rest from reference TRBV2 and TRBJ2-6): EPEVTQTPSHQVTQMGQEVILRCVPISNHLYFYWYRQILGQKVEFLVSFYNNEISEKSEIFDDQFSVERPDGSNFTLKIRSTKLEDSAMYFCGSPSGAGANVLTFGAGSRLTVL.